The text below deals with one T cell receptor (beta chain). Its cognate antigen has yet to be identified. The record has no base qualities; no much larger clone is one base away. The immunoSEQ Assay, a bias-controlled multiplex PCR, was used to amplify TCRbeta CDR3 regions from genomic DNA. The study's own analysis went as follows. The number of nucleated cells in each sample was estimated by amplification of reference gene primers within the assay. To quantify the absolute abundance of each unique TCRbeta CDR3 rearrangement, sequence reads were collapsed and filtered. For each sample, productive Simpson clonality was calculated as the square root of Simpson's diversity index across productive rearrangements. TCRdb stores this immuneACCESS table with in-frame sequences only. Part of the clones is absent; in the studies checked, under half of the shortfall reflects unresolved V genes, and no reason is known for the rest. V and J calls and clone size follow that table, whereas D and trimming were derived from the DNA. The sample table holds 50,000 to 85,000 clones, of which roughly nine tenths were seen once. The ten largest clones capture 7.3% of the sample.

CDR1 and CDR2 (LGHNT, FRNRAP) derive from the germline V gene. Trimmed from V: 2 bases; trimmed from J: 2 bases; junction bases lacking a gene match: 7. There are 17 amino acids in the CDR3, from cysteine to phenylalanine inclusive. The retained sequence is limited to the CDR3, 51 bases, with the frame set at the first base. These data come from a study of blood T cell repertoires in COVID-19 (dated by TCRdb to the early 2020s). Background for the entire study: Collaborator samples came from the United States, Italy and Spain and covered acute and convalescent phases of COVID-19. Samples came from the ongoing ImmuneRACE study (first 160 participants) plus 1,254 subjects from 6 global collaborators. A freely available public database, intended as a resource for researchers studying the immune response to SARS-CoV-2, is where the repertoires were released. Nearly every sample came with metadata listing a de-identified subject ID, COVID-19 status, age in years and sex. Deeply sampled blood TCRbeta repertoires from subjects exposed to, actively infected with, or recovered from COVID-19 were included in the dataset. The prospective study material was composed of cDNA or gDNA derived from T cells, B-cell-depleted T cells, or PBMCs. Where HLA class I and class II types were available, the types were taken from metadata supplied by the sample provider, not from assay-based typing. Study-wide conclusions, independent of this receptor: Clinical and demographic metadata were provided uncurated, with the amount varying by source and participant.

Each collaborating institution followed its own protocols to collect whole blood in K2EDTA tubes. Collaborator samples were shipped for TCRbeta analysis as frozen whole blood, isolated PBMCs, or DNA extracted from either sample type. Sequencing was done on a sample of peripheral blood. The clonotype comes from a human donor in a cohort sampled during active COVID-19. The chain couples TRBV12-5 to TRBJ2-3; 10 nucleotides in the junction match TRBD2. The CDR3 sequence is CASGLKQRGGYTDTQYF. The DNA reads TGTGCTAGTGGTTTGAAACAGCGGGGGGGGTACACAGATACGCAGTATTTT.